This is a list of T cell receptor beta chains from one sample in a study of blood T cell repertoires in COVID-19. Clones were sequenced by immunoSEQ multiplex PCR, and TCRdb holds only the in-frame ones, with some missing. The profile shows 310,000 or so clones, 87% of them singletons. Material for sequencing was PBMCs or T cells enriched from blood (not recorded which). The source of these receptors is a woman aged 25 to 39 who had recovered from COVID-19. The CDR3 runs from the conserved cysteine through the conserved F or W. A D gene is named only where the DNA matches it firmly. Not every row has a clone size; where given, it reads once, few, many or a size class.

D gene: -; J gene: TRBJ2-7; clone size: -; V gene: TRBV28; CDR3 DNA: TGTGCCAGCAGTTCGGCACCGGGCTCCTACGAGCAGTACTTC; CDR3 protein: CASSSAPGSYEQYF
D gene: -; J gene: TRBJ1-2; clone size: -; V gene: TRBV28; CDR3 DNA: TGTGCCAGCAGTACCCGGACAGAACTAAACTATGGCTACACCTTC; CDR3 protein: CASSTRTELNYGYTF
D gene: -; J gene: TRBJ1-2; clone size: -; V gene: TRBV6-5; CDR3 DNA: TGTGCCAGCAGACGCGGATATGGCTACACCTTC; CDR3 protein: CASRRGYGYTF
D gene: TRBD1; J gene: TRBJ1-3; clone size: -; V gene: TRBV9; CDR3 DNA: TGTGCCAGCAGCGTAGGGGGGACAGGGGCCGGAAACACCATATATTTT; CDR3 protein: CASSVGGTGAGNTIYF
D gene: -; J gene: TRBJ1-1; clone size: -; V gene: TRBV18; CDR3 DNA: TGTGCCAGCTCACGCGGGGGGCTAGGGAACACTGAAGCTTTCTTT; CDR3 protein: CASSRGGLGNTEAFF
D gene: -; J gene: TRBJ1-4; clone size: -; V gene: TRBV4-1; CDR3 DNA: TGCGCCAGCAGCCTGACAGGAAATGAAAAACTGTTTTTT; CDR3 protein: CASSLTGNEKLFF
D gene: -; J gene: TRBJ2-1; clone size: few; V gene: TRBV5-1; CDR3 DNA: TGCGCCAGCAGCTTGATACCAGGGGCCAATGAGCAGTTCTTC; CDR3 protein: CASSLIPGANEQFF
D gene: TRBD1; J gene: TRBJ1-3; clone size: few; V gene: TRBV25-1; CDR3 DNA: TGTGCCAGCAGTGGGGGGGCAGGGGGCCGCTTCTCTGGAAACACCATATATTTT; CDR3 protein: CASSGGAGGRFSGNTIYF
D gene: TRBD1; J gene: TRBJ2-1; clone size: -; V gene: TRBV15; CDR3 DNA: TGTGCCACCAGCAGTTTTTCAGGACAGGGGTACAATGAGCAGTTCTTC; CDR3 protein: CATSSFSGQGYNEQFF
D gene: -; J gene: TRBJ2-3; clone size: -; V gene: TRBV19; CDR3 DNA: TGTGCCAGTAGTATAGGGCAGGGGAGCACAGATACGCAGTATTTT; CDR3 protein: CASSIGQGSTDTQYF
D gene: -; J gene: TRBJ1-2; clone size: -; V gene: TRBV30; CDR3 DNA: TGTGCCTGGAGTGCCAGGGGCTATGGCTACACCTTC; CDR3 protein: CAWSARGYGYTF
D gene: -; J gene: TRBJ2-1; clone size: -; V gene: TRBV5-4; CDR3 DNA: TGTGCCAGCACTCCTAGGAATGAGCAGTTCTTC; CDR3 protein: CASTPRNEQFF
D gene: -; J gene: TRBJ1-6; clone size: -; V gene: TRBV3-1/TRBV3-2; CDR3 DNA: TGTGCCAGCAGCCAAGCTCTGACAGGCAGAAATTCACCCCTCCACTTT; CDR3 protein: CASSQALTGRNSPLHF
D gene: -; J gene: TRBJ1-6; clone size: few; V gene: TRBV6-5; CDR3 DNA: TGTGCCACTTGGGGGGGTGGTAATTCACCCCTCCACTTT; CDR3 protein: CATWGGGNSPLHF
D gene: TRBD2; J gene: TRBJ2-5; clone size: -; V gene: TRBV7-9; CDR3 DNA: TGTGCCAGCGGCTTCCTAGCGGGGATGGGTTTGGAGACCCAGTACTTC; CDR3 protein: CASGFLAGMGLETQYF
D gene: -; J gene: TRBJ1-4; clone size: -; V gene: TRBV7-9; CDR3 DNA: TGTGCCACCACGGGCAGGAACGATGAAAAACTGTTTTTT; CDR3 protein: CATTGRNDEKLFF
D gene: TRBD1; J gene: TRBJ1-5; clone size: -; V gene: TRBV6-5; CDR3 DNA: TGTGCCAGCAGTCGCCGGGACAGGGACAATCAGCCCCAGCATTTT; CDR3 protein: CASSRRDRDNQPQHF
D gene: -; J gene: TRBJ2-1; clone size: -; V gene: TRBV11-3; CDR3 DNA: TGTGCCAGCAGCCGGGACTCCGATGAGCAGTTCTTC; CDR3 protein: CASSRDSDEQFF
D gene: TRBD2; J gene: TRBJ2-7; clone size: -; V gene: TRBV5-1; CDR3 DNA: TGCGCCAGCAGCTTAGGGACTAGCGGATACGCGTCCTACGAGCAGTACTTC; CDR3 protein: CASSLGTSGYASYEQYF
D gene: TRBD1; J gene: TRBJ1-5; clone size: once; V gene: TRBV7-2; CDR3 DNA: TGTGCCAGCACAACAGGGGGTCGTAATCAGCCCCAGCATTTT; CDR3 protein: CASTTGGRNQPQHF
D gene: -; J gene: TRBJ1-1; clone size: few; V gene: TRBV4-2; CDR3 DNA: TGTGCCAGCAGCCAAGAGGGGGGGAGTCTTGAAGCTTTCTTT; CDR3 protein: CASSQEGGSLEAFF
D gene: -; J gene: TRBJ1-2; clone size: -; V gene: TRBV2; CDR3 DNA: TGTGCCAGCAGACCCAGACAGAGCTATGGCTACACCTTC; CDR3 protein: CASRPRQSYGYTF
D gene: TRBD1; J gene: TRBJ2-3; clone size: -; V gene: TRBV27; CDR3 DNA: TGTGCCAGCAGTCCACTGCGGACAGGGTCGGCCGATACGCAGTATTTT; CDR3 protein: CASSPLRTGSADTQYF
D gene: -; J gene: TRBJ2-1; clone size: -; V gene: TRBV7-2; CDR3 DNA: TGTGCCAGTCGACAAAGGACAACGATTCGGAATGAGCAGTTCTTC; CDR3 protein: CASRQRTTIRNEQFF
D gene: -; J gene: TRBJ2-7; clone size: -; V gene: TRBV6-5; CDR3 DNA: TGTGCCAGTTGTTTAGCTAGATCCTACGAGCAGTACTTC; CDR3 protein: CASCLARSYEQYF